One sample yielded the 20 T cell receptor beta chains listed below, sequenced in a study of blood T cell repertoires in COVID-19. Profiled with immunoSEQ multiplex PCR; TCRdb holds only in-frame clones, not every one. The sample shows 70,000 to 100,000 clones, approximately 90% of them seen only once. What was sequenced was peripheral blood. The receptors here all came from a man aged 55 to 69 with acute or convalescent COVID-19.

V and J are TRBV19 and TRBJ1-1; D is perhaps TRBD1 (5 bases). The V gene's germline CDR1 is LNHDA and CDR2 SQIVND (reference sequence). The CDR3 contains 15 residues. V gave up 3 bases and J gave up 1 base, with 12 bases separating them. CDR3 loop: CASSMVWGRNTEAFF. The CDR3 DNA reads as TGTGCCAGTAGTATGGTATGGGGCAGGAACACTGAAGCTTTCTTT. The full variable domain, with the rest looked up from reference TRBV19 and TRBJ1-1, is DGGITQSPKYLFRKEGQNVTLSCEQNLNHDAMYWYRQDPGQGLRLIYYSQIVNDFQKGDIAEGYSVSREKKESFPLTVTSAQKNPTAFYLCASSMVWGRNTEAFFGQGTRLTVV.

The chain carries TRBV18 and TRBJ2-7; TRBD2 might be the D (5 bases). Trimming pared 2 bases from V and 6 bases from J, leaving 11 bases between. The CDR3 sequence is 13 residues long. Germline assignment: CDR1 KGHSH and CDR2 LQKENI. This CDR3 is CASSPEVRGEQYF. CDR3 sequence (DNA): TGTGCCAGCTCACCAGAGGTCCGGGGCGAGCAGTACTTC.

The chain couples TRBV5-4 to TRBJ2-1; 9 positions agree with TRBD2. The CDR3 covers 15 residues. The trim removed 0 bases at V and 9 bases at J, leaving 7 bases unmatched. Looked up from germline, CDR1 is SGHNT and CDR2 is YYREEE (reference sequence). DNA for the CDR3: TGTGCCAGCAGCTTGGTAGCGGGAGCGGGGCGTGAGCAGTTCTTC. This translates into CASSLVAGAGREQFF.

V usage is TRBV7-9 and J usage is TRBJ2-4; TRBD2 matches 12 bases. This CDR3 region has 17 residues. Germline lookup yields CDR1 SEHNR and CDR2 FQNEAQ (reference sequence). V dropped 5 bases and J dropped 4; count of bases not matched to a gene: 9. The CDR3 loop reads CASSLRTSGTPKNIQYF. CDR3 DNA sequence: TGTGCCAGCAGCCTTAGGACTAGCGGGACCCCTAAAAACATTCAGTACTTC.

The chain combines TRBV29-1 with TRBJ2-4; the match to TRBD2 covers 13 bases. CDR1 and CDR2 (germline): SQVTM, ANQGSEA. Germline trimming cut 7 bases from V and 4 bases from J; bases unmatched to any gene: 4. This CDR3 is built from 14 residues. The CDR3 bases are TGCAGCGCGGCGGGACTAGCGGGGAAAAACATTCAGTACTTC. Residues: CSAAGLAGKNIQYF.

The chain has TRBV6-5 and TRBJ2-3; D gene unclear. The CDR3 is 14 amino acids. The V gene's germline CDR1 is MNHEY and CDR2 SVGAGI. Between the trimmed V and J ends, which lost 0 bases and 5 bases, there was a span of 9 bases. CDR3 region: CASSYSTAEDTQYF. CDR3 coding DNA: TGTGCCAGCAGTTACTCGACGGCGGAAGATACGCAGTATTTT.

This clone turned up a few times. This sequence joins TRBV4-2 and TRBJ2-2, with 11 bases lining up with TRBD2. Trimming took 2 bases from V and 3 from J; bases not matched to a gene: 2. Germline V gene lookup returns CDR1 LGHNA and CDR2 YNFKEQ. This CDR3 region has 16 residues. CDR3: CASSQSSGRDTGELFF. As DNA, the CDR3 is TGTGCCAGCAGCCAAAGTAGCGGGAGGGACACCGGGGAGCTGTTTTTT.

The chain has TRBV14 and TRBJ2-3, with D maybe TRBD1 (5 bases). Germline V gene lookup returns CDR1 SGHDN and CDR2 FVKESK. V gave up 2 bases and J gave up 1 base, with 10 bases separating them. This CDR3 comprises 15 residues. DNA for the CDR3: TGTGCCAGCAGCCAACTAGGGGCGGGCACAGATACGCAGTATTTT. Translated, it gives CASSQLGAGTDTQYF. The whole variable domain, remainder taken from reference TRBV14 and TRBJ2-3, is EAGVTQFPSHSVIEKGQTVTLRCDPISGHDNLYWYRRVMGKEIKFLLHFVKESKQDESGMPNNRFLAERTGGTYSTLKVQPAELEDSGVYFCASSQLGAGTDTQYFGPGTRLTVL.

V is TRBV19 and J is TRBJ2-1; a weak D match, TRBD2 (6 bases). V lost 3 bases to trimming and J lost 2 bases, with 14 bases between them. CDR1 and CDR2 from the germline V gene are LNHDA and SQIVND (reference sequence). CDR3 length equals 16 residues. The DNA for the CDR3 is TGTGCCAGTAGTATCGCGGGAAGGATAACCTACAATGAGCAGTTCTTC. Its protein is CASSIAGRITYNEQFF. Supplemented by reference TRBV19 and TRBJ2-1, the full variable domain reads DGGITQSPKYLFRKEGQNVTLSCEQNLNHDAMYWYRQDPGQGLRLIYYSQIVNDFQKGDIAEGYSVSREKKESFPLTVTSAQKNPTAFYLCASSIAGRITYNEQFFGPGTRLTVL.

Concerning this clone: One end of the junction does not line up with germline, which may come from a read error. The chain couples TRBV10-2 to TRBJ1-5; 7 positions agree with TRBD1. Germline V CDR1 and CDR2: WSHSY, SAAADI. This CDR3 has 14 residues. DNA of the CDR3: TGCGCCAGCTGTGAAGGACAGGAGGGTCAGCCCCAGCATTTT. Its translation: CASCEGQEGQPQHF.

The chain is built from TRBV18 and TRBJ1-6; maybe TRBD1 (5 bases). Per the germline V gene, CDR1 is KGHSH and CDR2 is LQKENI. There are 14 residues in the CDR3. The V end lost 11 bases, the J end lost 1 base, and 12 bases lay between the germline ends. Here the CDR3 DNA reads TGTGCCGGCCGGGGGGAATCCTATAATTCACCCCTCCACTTT. Translating gives CAGRGESYNSPLHF. Full variable domain (missing parts from reference TRBV18 and TRBJ1-6): NAGVMQNPRHLVRRRGQEARLRCSPMKGHSHVYWYRQLPEEGLKFMVYLQKENIIDESGMPKERFSAEFPKEGPSILRIQQVVRGDSAAYFCAGRGESYNSPLHFGNGTRLTVT.

V and J are TRBV28 and TRBJ2-7, with TRBD2 matching over 8 bases. The germline V gene has CDR1 MDHEN and CDR2 SYDVKM. The J segment lost 2 bases and the V segment lost 6 bases, leaving 3 bases of the junction unmatched. The CDR3 totals 13 residues. The CDR3 coding sequence is TGTGCCAGCAGGCCGACTAGCGCCTACGAGCAGTACTTC. It specifies CASRPTSAYEQYF. The variable domain in full, completed from reference TRBV28 and TRBJ2-7, reads DVKVTQSSRYLVKRTGEKVFLECVQDMDHENMFWYRQDPGLGLRLIYFSYDVKMKEKGDIPEGYSVSREKKERFSLILESASTNQTSMYLCASRPTSAYEQYFGPGTRLTVT.

The rearrangement joins TRBV6-5 to TRBJ2-1; 11 nucleotides line up with TRBD2. The V and J ends lost 7 bases and 4 bases, in that order; junction bases with no gene match: 6. CDR3 length: 15 amino acids. Germline V gives CDR1 MNHEY, CDR2 SVGAGI. The CDR3 sequence: CASTPGLAGYNEQFF. The CDR3 DNA sequence: TGTGCCAGCACCCCAGGACTAGCGGGTTACAATGAGCAGTTCTTC.

DNA for the CDR3: TGTGCCAGCAGTCCACCGGGACTAGGGGGAGATACGCAGTATTTT. Translated, it gives CASSPPGLGGDTQYF. This chain uses TRBV6-5 with TRBJ2-3; TRBD2 matches 8 bases. The CDR3 has 15 residues. Germline values: CDR1 MNHEY, CDR2 SVGAGI. V dropped 5 bases and J dropped 5; count of bases not matched to a gene: 9.

V gene TRBV28 combines with J gene TRBJ2-7; TRBD2 might be the D (5 bases). The CDR3 runs to 12 residues. The germline gives CDR1 MDHEN, CDR2 SYDVKM. Trimming removed 9 bases from V and 2 bases from J, with 11 bases in between. CDR3 sequence: CASRLATYEQYF. In DNA form, the CDR3 reads TGTGCCAGTAGGCTAGCTACCTACGAGCAGTACTTC.

This clone was picked up a small number of times. V is TRBV5-4 and J is TRBJ2-7, with D uncertain. The length of the CDR3 is 15 residues. The V end was cut by 2 bases, the J end by 0 bases, with 12 bases between. The germline V gene has CDR1 SGHNT and CDR2 YYREEE (reference sequence). CDR3 loop: CASSFYSPSSYEQYF. Written as DNA, the CDR3 is TGTGCCAGCAGCTTCTACTCACCAAGCTCCTACGAGCAGTACTTC.

The chain employs TRBV6-4 and TRBJ1-6; the match to TRBD1 covers 7 bases. Germline values: CDR1 MRHNA, CDR2 SNTAGT. V shed 3 bases, J shed 10 bases, and the junction held 9 bases outside the gene matches. The CDR3 is 15 residues long. CDR3 sequence: CASSEPPTGPSPLHF. The CDR3 DNA reads as TGTGCCAGCAGTGAACCACCGACAGGGCCCTCACCCCTCCACTTT.

The chain has TRBV2 and TRBJ2-2, with no clear D. V lost 7 bases, J lost 3 bases, and 9 bases lay in between. The CDR3 is 13 amino acids. Germline values: CDR1 SNHLY, CDR2 FYNNEI. In nucleotides, the CDR3 is TGTGCCAGCACCCCAGCGCACACCGGGGAGCTGTTTTTT. The encoded protein is CASTPAHTGELFF.

V usage is TRBV19 and J usage is TRBJ2-6, with 10 bases aligning to TRBD1. CDR3 length: 19 amino acids. In germline, CDR1 is LNHDA, CDR2 SQIVND (reference sequence). Trimming cost V 5 bases and J 4 bases; bases outside gene matches: 14. The CDR3: CASSHYWGQGNSGANVLTF. The CDR3 DNA sequence: TGTGCCAGTAGTCACTATTGGGGACAGGGGAACTCCGGGGCCAACGTCCTGACTTTC.

This chain uses TRBV5-4 with TRBJ2-7; 9 bases align to TRBD1. Germline-derived CDR1 and CDR2 are SGHNT and YYREEE (reference sequence). This CDR3 has 15 amino acids. J lost 0 bases, V lost 4 bases, and 5 bases had no gene match. CDR3 nucleotides: TGTGCCAGCAGCACAGGGGGCTCTACCTCCTACGAGCAGTACTTC. Its translation: CASSTGGSTSYEQYF.